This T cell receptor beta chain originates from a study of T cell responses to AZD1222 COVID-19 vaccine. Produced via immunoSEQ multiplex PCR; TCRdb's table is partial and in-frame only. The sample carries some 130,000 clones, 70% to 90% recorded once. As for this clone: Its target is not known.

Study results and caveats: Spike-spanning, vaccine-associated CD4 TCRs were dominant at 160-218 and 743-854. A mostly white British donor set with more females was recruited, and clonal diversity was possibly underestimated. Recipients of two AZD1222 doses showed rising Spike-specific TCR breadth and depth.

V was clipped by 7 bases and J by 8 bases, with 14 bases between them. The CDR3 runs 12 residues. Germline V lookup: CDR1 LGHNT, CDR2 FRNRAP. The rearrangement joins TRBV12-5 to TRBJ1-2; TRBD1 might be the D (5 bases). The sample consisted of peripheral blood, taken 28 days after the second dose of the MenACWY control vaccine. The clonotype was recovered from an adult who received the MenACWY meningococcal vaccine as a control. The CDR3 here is CASAEVRGGYTF. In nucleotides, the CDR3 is TGTGCTAGTGCCGAGGTCCGGGGCGGCTACACCTTC.